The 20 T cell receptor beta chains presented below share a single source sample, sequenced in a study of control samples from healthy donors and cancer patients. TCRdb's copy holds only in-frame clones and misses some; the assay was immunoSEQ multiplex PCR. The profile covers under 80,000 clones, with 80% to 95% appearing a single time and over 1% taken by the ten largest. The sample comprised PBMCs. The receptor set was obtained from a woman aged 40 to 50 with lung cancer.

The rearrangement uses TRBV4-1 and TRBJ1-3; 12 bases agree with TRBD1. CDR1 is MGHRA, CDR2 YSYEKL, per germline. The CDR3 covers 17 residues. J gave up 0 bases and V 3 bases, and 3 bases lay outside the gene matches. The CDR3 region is CASSQGDRGPSGNTIYF. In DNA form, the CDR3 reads TGCGCCAGCAGCCAGGGGGACAGGGGGCCCTCTGGAAACACCATATATTTT.

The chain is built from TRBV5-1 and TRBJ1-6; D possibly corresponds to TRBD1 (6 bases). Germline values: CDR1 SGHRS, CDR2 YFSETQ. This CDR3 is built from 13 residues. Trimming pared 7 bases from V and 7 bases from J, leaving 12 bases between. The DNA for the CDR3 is TGCGCCAGCTCCGGAGGGGGAAATTCACCCCTCCACTTT. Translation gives CASSGGGNSPLHF.

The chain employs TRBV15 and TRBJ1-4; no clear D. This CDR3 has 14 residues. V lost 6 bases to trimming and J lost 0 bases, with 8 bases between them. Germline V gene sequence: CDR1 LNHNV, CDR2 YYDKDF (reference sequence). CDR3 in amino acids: CATRGGTTNEKLFF. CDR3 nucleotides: TGTGCCACCAGGGGCGGTACAACTAATGAAAAACTGTTTTTT.

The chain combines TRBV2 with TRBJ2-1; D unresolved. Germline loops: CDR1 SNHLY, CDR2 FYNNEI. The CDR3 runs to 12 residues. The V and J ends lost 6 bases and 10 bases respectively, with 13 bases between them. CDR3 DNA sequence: TGTGCCAGCAGACTCGGGTTGGGCGAGCAGTTCTTC. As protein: CASRLGLGEQFF.

The CDR3 coding sequence is TGTGCCAGCTCACCACTGGTGACAGGCACTGAAGCTTTCTTT. The encoded protein is CASSPLVTGTEAFF. V and J are TRBV18 and TRBJ1-1; D perhaps matches TRBD1 (6 bases). Germline loops: CDR1 KGHSH, CDR2 LQKENI. V lost 1 base to trimming and J lost 4 bases, with 10 bases between them. The CDR3 contains 14 residues.

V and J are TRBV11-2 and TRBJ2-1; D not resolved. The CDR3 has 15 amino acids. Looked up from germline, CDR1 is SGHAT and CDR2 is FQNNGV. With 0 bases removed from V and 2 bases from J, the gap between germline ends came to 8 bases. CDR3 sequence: CASSLDPLAYNEQFF. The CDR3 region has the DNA TGTGCCAGCAGCTTAGATCCTCTCGCCTACAATGAGCAGTTCTTC.

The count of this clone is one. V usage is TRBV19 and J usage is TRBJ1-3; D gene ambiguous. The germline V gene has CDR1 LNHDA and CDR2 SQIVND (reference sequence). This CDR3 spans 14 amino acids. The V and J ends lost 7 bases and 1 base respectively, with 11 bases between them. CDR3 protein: CASMVGTSGNTIYF. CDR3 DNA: TGTGCCAGTATGGTAGGCACGTCTGGAAACACCATATATTTT.

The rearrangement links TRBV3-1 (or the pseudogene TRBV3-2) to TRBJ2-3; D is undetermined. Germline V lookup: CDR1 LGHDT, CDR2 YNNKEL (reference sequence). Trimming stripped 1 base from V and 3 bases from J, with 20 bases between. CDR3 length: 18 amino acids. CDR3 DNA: TGTGCCAGCAGCCAAGGTTCAAGAGGCCCCGAGTCGACAGATACGCAGTATTTT. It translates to CASSQGSRGPESTDTQYF.

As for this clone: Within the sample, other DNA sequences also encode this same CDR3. The CDR3 sequence is CASSVGGTGGRTEAFF. For the CDR3, the DNA is TGTGCCAGCAGCGTAGGGGGGACAGGGGGCCGAACTGAAGCTTTCTTT. The chain combines TRBV9 with TRBJ1-1; 12 bases align to TRBD1. CDR1 SGDLS and CDR2 YYNGEE come from the germline V gene. V dropped 0 bases and J dropped 5; count of bases not matched to a gene: 5. This CDR3 has 16 amino acids.

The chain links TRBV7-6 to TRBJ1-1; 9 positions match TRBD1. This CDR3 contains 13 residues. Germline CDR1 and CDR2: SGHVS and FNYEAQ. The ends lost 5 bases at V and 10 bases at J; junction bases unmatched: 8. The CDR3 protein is CASSSPGQGGAFF. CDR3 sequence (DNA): TGTGCCAGCAGCAGCCCGGGACAGGGTGGAGCTTTCTTT.

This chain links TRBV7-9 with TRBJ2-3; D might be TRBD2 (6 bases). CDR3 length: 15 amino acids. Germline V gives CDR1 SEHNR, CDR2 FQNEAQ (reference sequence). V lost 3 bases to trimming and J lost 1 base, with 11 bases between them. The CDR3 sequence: CASSFSGAGTDTQYF. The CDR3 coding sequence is TGTGCCAGCAGCTTCTCGGGAGCGGGCACAGATACGCAGTATTTT.

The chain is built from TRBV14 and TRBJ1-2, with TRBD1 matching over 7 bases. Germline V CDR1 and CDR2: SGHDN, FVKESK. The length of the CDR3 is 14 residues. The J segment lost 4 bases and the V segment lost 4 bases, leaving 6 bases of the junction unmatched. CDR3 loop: CASSPGQNLYGYTF. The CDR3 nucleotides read TGTGCCAGCAGCCCGGGACAGAACCTCTATGGCTACACCTTC.

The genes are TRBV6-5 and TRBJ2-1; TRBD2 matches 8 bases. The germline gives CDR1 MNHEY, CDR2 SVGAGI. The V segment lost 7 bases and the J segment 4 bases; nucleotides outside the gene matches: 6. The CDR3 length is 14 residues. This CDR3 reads CASTWTSSYNEQFF. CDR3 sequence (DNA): TGTGCCAGCACCTGGACTAGCTCTTACAATGAGCAGTTCTTC.

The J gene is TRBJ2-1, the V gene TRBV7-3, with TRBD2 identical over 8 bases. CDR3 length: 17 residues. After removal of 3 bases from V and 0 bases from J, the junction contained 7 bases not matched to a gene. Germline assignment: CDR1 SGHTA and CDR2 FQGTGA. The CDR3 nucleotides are TGTGCCAGCAGCTTCTCTAGCGGGCCCGTCTCCTACAATGAGCAGTTCTTC. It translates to CASSFSSGPVSYNEQFF.

CDR3 protein: CASSPGGIYGYTF. CDR3 bases: TGTGCCAGCAGCCCCGGGGGGATCTATGGCTACACCTTC. V gene TRBV5-4 combines with J gene TRBJ1-2; a possible D gene is TRBD1 (5 bases). There are 13 residues in the CDR3. Deletions cut 4 bases from V and 4 bases from J, with 11 bases between. Germline V gene data show CDR1 as SGHNT and CDR2 as YYREEE (reference sequence).

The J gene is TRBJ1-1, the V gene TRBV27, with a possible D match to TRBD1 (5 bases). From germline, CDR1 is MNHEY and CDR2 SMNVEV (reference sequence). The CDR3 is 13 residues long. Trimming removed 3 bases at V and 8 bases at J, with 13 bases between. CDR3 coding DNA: TGTGCCAGCAGTTTCCATAGCCAGGGCGAAGCTTTCTTT. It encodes CASSFHSQGEAFF.

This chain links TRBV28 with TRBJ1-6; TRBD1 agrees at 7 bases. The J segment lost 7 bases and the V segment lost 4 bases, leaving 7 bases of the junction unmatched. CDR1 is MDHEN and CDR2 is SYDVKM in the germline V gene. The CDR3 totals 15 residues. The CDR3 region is CASSSSTGVNSPLHF. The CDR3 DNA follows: TGTGCCAGCAGTTCGTCTACAGGGGTGAATTCACCCCTCCACTTT. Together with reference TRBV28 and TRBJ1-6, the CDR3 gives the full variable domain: DVKVTQSSRYLVKRTGEKVFLECVQDMDHENMFWYRQDPGLGLRLIYFSYDVKMKEKGDIPEGYSVSREKKERFSLILESASTNQTSMYLCASSSSTGVNSPLHFGNGTRLTVT.

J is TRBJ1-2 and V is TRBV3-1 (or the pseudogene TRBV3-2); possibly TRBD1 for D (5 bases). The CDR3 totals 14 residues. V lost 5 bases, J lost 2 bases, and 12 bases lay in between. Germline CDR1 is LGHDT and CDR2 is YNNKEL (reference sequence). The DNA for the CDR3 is TGTGCCAGCAGCTGGATCCAGGGCAACTATGGCTACACCTTC. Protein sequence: CASSWIQGNYGYTF.

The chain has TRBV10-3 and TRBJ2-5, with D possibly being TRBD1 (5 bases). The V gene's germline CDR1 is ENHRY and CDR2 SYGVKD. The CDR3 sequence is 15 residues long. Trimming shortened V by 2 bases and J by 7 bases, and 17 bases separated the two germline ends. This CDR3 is CAISEISVTAGTQYF. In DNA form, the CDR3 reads TGTGCCATCAGTGAGATCTCCGTGACAGCCGGGACCCAGTACTTC.

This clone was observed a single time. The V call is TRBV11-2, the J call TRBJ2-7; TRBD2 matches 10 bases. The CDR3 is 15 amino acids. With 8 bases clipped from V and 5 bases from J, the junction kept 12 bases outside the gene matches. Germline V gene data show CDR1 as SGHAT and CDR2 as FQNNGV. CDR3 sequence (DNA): TGTGCCAGCCGGGCTTTAGCGGGGGGAACGGACGAGCAGTACTTC. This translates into CASRALAGGTDEQYF.